A selection of T cell receptor beta chains follows, all from one sample in a study of blood T cell repertoires in COVID-19. This table comes from immunoSEQ multiplex PCR, and its TCRdb copy is limited to in-frame clones, with some not included. The sample gives 300,000 to 500,000 clones, 88% of which show up once; roughly 2% is in the top ten. The source material was PBMCs or T cells enriched from blood (not recorded which). All receptors come from a middle-aged woman with acute COVID-19. Each CDR3 is given with its conserved first and last residue. Each record gives: CDR3 protein, CDR3 DNA, J gene, clone size, D gene, V gene, CDR3 length. The D gene is left open where the match is weak. Where a row states a size, it is once, few, many or the class of an expanded clone; other rows omit it.

CASSQVAVGQETQYF,TGTGCCAGCAGCCAAGTTGCGGTTGGCCAAGAGACCCAGTACTTC,TRBJ2-5,-,-,TRBV3-1/TRBV3-2,15
CASRKQGSTDTQYF,TGTGCCAGCAGAAAACAGGGAAGCACAGATACGCAGTATTTT,TRBJ2-3,-,-,TRBV2,14
CAWSPPQGIYEQYF,TGTGCCTGGAGTCCGCCCCAGGGAATCTACGAGCAGTACTTC,TRBJ2-7,few,-,TRBV30,14
CASGFTDYGYTF,TGTGCTAGTGGTTTTACAGACTATGGCTACACCTTC,TRBJ1-2,-,-,TRBV12-5,12
CASSSQIVGELFF,TGTGCCAGCAGTTCGCAGATTGTCGGGGAGCTGTTTTTT,TRBJ2-2,once,-,TRBV2,13
CSAVRADNYGYTF,TGCAGCGCCGTGAGGGCTGATAACTATGGCTACACCTTC,TRBJ1-2,-,-,TRBV29-1,13
CASSPGLGTGFYHF,TGCGCCAGCAGCCCGGGGCTAGGGACAGGGTTTTACCATTTT,TRBJ1-5,-,TRBD1,TRBV5-1,14
CASSSSRQGDEQYF,TGTGCCAGCAGCTCATCCCGGCAGGGGGACGAGCAGTACTTC,TRBJ2-7,-,TRBD1,TRBV11-3,14
CASSLLAGASSYEQYF,TGCGCCAGCAGCTTGCTAGCGGGGGCTAGCTCCTACGAGCAGTACTTC,TRBJ2-7,-,TRBD2,TRBV5-1,16
CASGLRPGSTDTQYF,TGTGCTAGTGGTTTGCGCCCGGGTAGCACAGATACGCAGTATTTT,TRBJ2-3,-,-,TRBV12-5,15
CASSIGQEFDEQYF,TGCGCCAGCAGCATCGGACAGGAATTTGACGAGCAGTACTTC,TRBJ2-7,-,TRBD1,TRBV5-1,14
CATSRDRASGGLTDTQYF,TGTGCCACCAGCAGAGATAGGGCTAGCGGGGGCCTTACAGATACGCAGTATTTT,TRBJ2-3,-,TRBD2,TRBV15,18
CASNPRQGAGANVLTF,TGTGCCAGCAACCCTAGACAGGGCGCTGGGGCCAACGTCCTGACTTTC,TRBJ2-6,-,TRBD1,TRBV5-4,16
CASSWDSYQWAQYF,TGTGCCAGCAGTTGGGACTCCTATCAATGGGCCCAGTACTTC,TRBJ2-5,-,-,TRBV7-9,14
CAWNGGTVNEKLFF,TGTGCCTGGAATGGAGGGACAGTTAATGAAAAACTGTTTTTT,TRBJ1-4,once,TRBD1,TRBV30,14
CAWSSGRIATTPYEQYF,TGTGCCTGGAGTTCGGGTCGGATCGCTACTACACCCTACGAGCAGTACTTC,TRBJ2-7,-,-,TRBV30,17
CASSQELQGANYGYTF,TGTGCCAGCAGCCAAGAGCTACAGGGGGCTAACTATGGCTACACCTTC,TRBJ1-2,-,TRBD1,TRBV4-2,16
CASSLNRIRYGYTF,TGCGCCAGCAGCTTGAACAGGATCCGATATGGCTACACCTTC,TRBJ1-2,-,-,TRBV5-1,14
CASSLVPGGPYEQYF,TGTGCCAGCAGCTTAGTGCCAGGGGGCCCCTACGAGCAGTACTTC,TRBJ2-7,-,TRBD1,TRBV7-6,15
CASSPSRQGPYSNQPQHF,TGTGCCAGCAGCCCTTCCCGACAGGGACCATATAGCAATCAGCCCCAGCATTTT,TRBJ1-5,once,TRBD1,TRBV4-2,18
CASSQETGSPFYGYTF,TGCGCCAGCAGCCAAGAAACAGGGAGCCCTTTCTATGGCTACACCTTC,TRBJ1-2,-,-,TRBV4-1,16
CASTSDRRKRAFF,TGTGCCAGTACCTCGGACAGACGGAAAAGGGCTTTCTTT,TRBJ1-1,-,-,TRBV19,13
CASSPGQTNYGYTF,TGTGCCAGCAGCCCGGGACAGACTAACTATGGCTACACCTTC,TRBJ1-2,-,TRBD1,TRBV7-9,14
CATSEAGTGLYGYTF,TGTGCCACCAGTGAGGCCGGGACAGGCCTTTATGGCTACACCTTC,TRBJ1-2,once,TRBD1,TRBV24-1,15
CASRATTGVGEKLFF,TGTGCCAGCAGAGCAACGACAGGGGTCGGGGAAAAACTGTTTTTT,TRBJ1-4,-,TRBD1,TRBV2,15
CASSSTLSGTPLHF,TGCGCCAGCAGCAGCACCCTATCCGGGACACCCCTCCACTTT,TRBJ1-6,-,-,TRBV4-1,14
CASRTGSLNYEQYF,TGTGCCAGCAGAACCGGGTCCCTAAACTACGAGCAGTACTTC,TRBJ2-7,-,-,TRBV2,14
CASTWTGSTEAFF,TGCGCCAGCACCTGGACAGGGAGCACTGAAGCTTTCTTT,TRBJ1-1,-,TRBD1,TRBV10-2,13
CASSYRGYEQYF,TGTGCCAGCAGCTACAGGGGTTACGAGCAGTACTTC,TRBJ2-7,-,TRBD1,TRBV5-6,12
CASSLIRQGNTEAFF,TGCGCCAGCAGCCTTATTAGACAGGGGAACACTGAAGCTTTCTTT,TRBJ1-1,-,TRBD1,TRBV5-1,15
CSARIINTQYF,TGCAGTGCTAGAATTATAAATACGCAGTATTTT,TRBJ2-3,few,-,TRBV20-1,11
CASSQSPRQGQYEQYF,TGCGCCAGCAGTCAATCGCCGAGACAGGGGCAGTACGAGCAGTACTTC,TRBJ2-7,once,TRBD1,TRBV23-1,16
CASSLPGQGNEQYF,TGTGCCAGCAGCCTCCCCGGACAGGGTAACGAGCAGTACTTC,TRBJ2-7,-,TRBD1,TRBV3-1/TRBV3-2,14
CAWSKGADANQPQHF,TGTGCCTGGAGTAAAGGGGCGGACGCCAATCAGCCCCAGCATTTT,TRBJ1-5,-,-,TRBV30,15
CASSHTGLNYEQYF,TGTGCCAGCAGCCATACAGGGTTGAACTACGAGCAGTACTTC,TRBJ2-7,-,-,TRBV3-1/TRBV3-2,14
CASSLIGTEYEKLFF,TGCGCCAGCAGCTTGATCGGGACAGAGTATGAAAAACTGTTTTTT,TRBJ1-4,-,TRBD1,TRBV5-1,15
CASSAHLDRANSPLHF,TGTGCCAGCAGCGCCCACCTCGACAGGGCCAATTCACCCCTCCACTTT,TRBJ1-6,-,TRBD1,TRBV5-6,16